A selection of T cell receptor beta chains follows, all from one sample in a study of cytomegalovirus exposure and HLA in healthy donors. Sequencing was performed with immunoSEQ multiplex PCR; in TCRdb, only in-frame clones are kept and a portion is missing. This repertoire includes some 140,000 clones. The sample taken for sequencing was PBMCs. The receptor source for this set is a woman aged 55-70 years in good health and CMV-seronegative. Both conserved end residues are part of each CDR3. Each record gives: J gene, D gene, V gene, CDR3 protein, CDR3 DNA. The D gene is left open where the match is weak.

>TRBJ1-3|TRBD1|TRBV5-1
CASSGLTGIHSGNTIYF
TGCGCCAGCAGCGGTTTGACAGGGATCCACTCTGGAAACACCATATATTTT
>TRBJ2-1|NA|TRBV10-1
CASSPYGVYNEQFF
TGCGCCAGCAGTCCCTACGGGGTGTACAATGAGCAGTTCTTC
>TRBJ2-1|NA|TRBV6-5
CASRTTMTGRNEQFF
TGTGCCAGCAGAACCACCATGACAGGGAGGAATGAGCAGTTCTTC
>TRBJ2-5|TRBD1|TRBV4-1
CASRRRDSTEETQYF
TGCGCCAGCAGGCGCCGGGACAGCACTGAAGAGACCCAGTACTTC
>TRBJ1-4|TRBD1|TRBV5-1
CASSFLGQGEEKLFF
TGCGCCAGCAGCTTTCTCGGACAGGGTGAAGAAAAACTGTTTTTT
>TRBJ2-3|TRBD2|TRBV9
CASSVDSSGGNTDTQYF
TGTGCCAGCAGCGTAGACTCCAGCGGGGGAAACACAGATACGCAGTATTTT
>TRBJ1-2|TRBD1|TRBV28
CASSVGQGDVGYTF
TGTGCCAGCAGTGTCGGACAGGGAGACGTTGGCTACACCTTC
>TRBJ1-5|NA|TRBV5-6
CASSLWAGASNQPQHF
TGTGCCAGCAGCTTGTGGGCAGGGGCGAGCAATCAGCCCCAGCATTTT
>TRBJ1-5|NA|TRBV4-1
CASSQGHGNSNQPQHF
TGCGCCAGCAGCCAAGGACACGGAAATAGCAATCAGCCCCAGCATTTT
>TRBJ2-2|NA|TRBV2
CASIPGPGELFF
TGTGCCAGCATCCCAGGGCCCGGGGAGCTGTTTTTT
>TRBJ2-7|TRBD1|TRBV5-1
CASSLGQGLSYEQYF
TGCGCCAGCAGCTTAGGACAGGGGCTCTCCTACGAGCAGTACTTC
>TRBJ2-7|NA|TRBV30
CAWSVDFGEQYF
TGTGCCTGGAGTGTGGACTTTGGCGAGCAGTACTTC
>TRBJ2-2|NA|TRBV2
CASTGTQNTGELFF
TGTGCCAGCACCGGGACACAGAACACCGGGGAGCTGTTTTTT
>TRBJ1-6|NA|TRBV5-8
CASSLTSPLHF
TGTGCCAGCAGCCTGACATCACCCCTCCACTTT
>TRBJ1-2|TRBD1|TRBV9
CASSVGQGPFYGYTF
TGTGCCAGCAGCGTGGGACAGGGTCCCTTCTATGGCTACACCTTC
>TRBJ2-3|NA|TRBV15
CATSRGATDTQYF
TGTGCCACCAGCAGAGGGGCGACAGATACGCAGTATTTT
>TRBJ2-5|NA|TRBV11-2
CASSSASSAPTTQYF
TGTGCCAGCAGCTCTGCAAGTAGTGCCCCAACGACCCAGTACTTC
>TRBJ2-1|TRBD1|TRBV19
CASSRLGTGLDEQFF
TGTGCCAGTAGCCGACTCGGGACAGGGCTCGATGAGCAGTTCTTC
>TRBJ1-2|NA|TRBV5-1
CASSKRQSDYGYTF
TGCGCCAGCAGCAAAAGACAGAGCGACTATGGCTACACCTTC
>TRBJ2-5|NA|TRBV7-9
CASSLAASQETQYF
TGTGCCAGCAGCTTGGCGGCCAGCCAAGAGACCCAGTACTTC
>TRBJ2-3|NA|TRBV28
CASSSNTDTQYF
TGTGCCAGCAGTTCAAACACAGATACGCAGTATTTT
>TRBJ2-5|TRBD2|TRBV28
CASSSRPGLEGTKTQYF
TGTGCCAGCAGTTCGCGCCCGGGACTAGAAGGGACAAAGACCCAGTACTTC
>TRBJ2-5|NA|TRBV7-9
CASSLFDGQETQYF
TGTGCCAGCAGCTTATTCGACGGGCAAGAGACCCAGTACTTC
>TRBJ1-2|TRBD1|TRBV19
CASRRTGDYGYTF
TGTGCCAGTAGGAGGACAGGGGACTATGGCTACACCTTC
>TRBJ2-7|NA|TRBV29-1
CSVGGEVSYEQYF
TGCAGCGTGGGGGGAGAAGTATCCTACGAGCAGTACTTC
>TRBJ2-4|TRBD2|TRBV2
CASSAIAGRKNIQYF
TGTGCCAGCAGCGCCATAGCGGGTAGGAAAAACATTCAGTACTTC
>TRBJ2-2|NA|TRBV28
CASSFRYTGELFF
TGTGCCAGCAGTTTTCGTTACACCGGGGAGCTGTTTTTT
>TRBJ2-6|TRBD2|TRBV5-1
CASSDQAGGSGANVLTF
TGCGCCAGCAGTGACCAAGCGGGGGGCTCTGGGGCCAACGTCCTGACTTTC
>TRBJ2-5|NA|TRBV6-5
CASRLGTPFRQYF
TGTGCCAGCAGACTCGGGACACCCTTCCGGCAGTACTTC
>TRBJ2-2|TRBD1|TRBV7-6
CASSERQGFANTGELFF
TGTGCCAGCAGCGAGAGACAGGGGTTTGCGAACACCGGGGAGCTGTTTTTT
>TRBJ2-2|TRBD2|TRBV18
CASSPYRGSYTGELFF
TGTGCCAGCTCACCTTACCGCGGGAGTTACACCGGGGAGCTGTTTTTT
>TRBJ2-5|TRBD2|TRBV4-1
CASSRLAGGETQYF
TGCGCCAGCAGCCGACTAGCGGGCGGTGAGACCCAGTACTTC
>TRBJ1-6|TRBD1|TRBV27
CASRIRDSNSPLHF
TGTGCCAGCAGAATAAGGGACAGCAATTCACCCCTCCACTTT
>TRBJ1-4|TRBD1|TRBV6-5
CASRRTGVDEKLFF
TGTGCCAGCAGGAGGACAGGGGTGGATGAAAAACTGTTTTTT
>TRBJ1-1|NA|TRBV7-9
CASSPTGLEAFF
TGTGCCAGCAGCCCCACAGGGTTGGAAGCTTTCTTT
>TRBJ1-2|NA|TRBV4-2
CASSQRSRGNNYGYTF
TGTGCCAGCAGCCAACGGTCGAGAGGGAACAACTATGGCTACACCTTC
>TRBJ2-2|NA|TRBV28
CASSLDSLISGELFF
TGTGCCAGCAGTCTGGACAGCCTTATCTCCGGGGAGCTGTTTTTT
>TRBJ2-7|TRBD1|TRBV6-1
CASSMDRGYYEQYF
TGTGCCAGCAGTATGGACAGGGGATACTACGAGCAGTACTTC